Included here is one TCR beta chain sequence, with context. The trim removed 0 bases at V and 1 base at J, leaving 2 bases unmatched. CDR3 length equals 15 residues. The germline gives CDR1 ENHRY, CDR2 SYGVKD. These data belong to a study of blood T cell repertoires in COVID-19. The wider study: From the United States, Italy and Spain came samples of acute and convalescent COVID-19. T cells, B-cell-depleted T cells, or PBMCs supplied cDNA or gDNA.

As originally analysed: Cell counts per sample came from amplifying reference gene primers. Clones were read by immunoSEQ multiplex PCR, and TCRdb kept only the in-frame ones, dropping some. V and J calls and clone size come straight from that table; D and trimming were deduced from the DNA. The sample records approximately 300,000 clones, nearly 90% being singletons. Patients of the Seattle cohort, enrolled during active infection, were followed longitudinally. Sequenced sample: peripheral blood. The J gene is TRBJ2-5, the V gene TRBV10-3; 7 bases agree with TRBD2. The TCR originated in a woman between 35 and 50 years old with COVID-19, enrolled during active disease. The CDR3 is CAISESASGQETQYF. As DNA, the CDR3 is TGTGCCATCAGTGAGTCGGCTAGCGGCCAAGAGACCCAGTACTTC.